One sample yielded the 2 T cell receptor beta chains listed below, sequenced in a study of radiotherapy plus CTLA-4 blockade in lung cancer. Sequencing was performed with immunoSEQ multiplex PCR; in TCRdb, only in-frame clones are kept and a portion is missing. Of roughly 85,000 clones listed, 70% to 90% were seen once; the top ten hold 16%. The specimen comprised peripheral blood, sampled from a patient treated with radiotherapy plus ipilimumab. The receptors come from a human donor with non-small cell lung cancer that progressed on radiotherapy plus ipilimumab.

The V and J genes are TRBV7-6 and TRBJ1-1, with 8 bases fitting TRBD1. CDR1 is SGHVS and CDR2 is FNYEAQ in the germline V gene. V lost 5 bases and J lost 9; bases outside the gene matches: 14. The CDR3 runs to 15 residues. The CDR3 DNA reads TGTGCCAGCAGCGCCTCAGACAGGGGTGGGGAGAAAGCTTTCTTT. Protein sequence: CASSASDRGGEKAFF.

The chain links TRBV6-6 to TRBJ2-2; D remains unclear. CDR1 and CDR2 from the germline V gene are MNHNY and SVGAGI (reference sequence). V lost 7 bases to trimming and J lost 2 bases, with 14 bases between them. This CDR3 is 15 amino acids long. This CDR3 reads CASTSVLGNTGELFF. The CDR3 DNA reads as TGTGCCAGCACCTCCGTCCTAGGTAACACCGGGGAGCTGTTTTTT.